The present TCR beta chain was sequenced within a study of early T cells in non-severe SARS-CoV-2 infection. Study findings and constraints: Using VDJdb, the matching emphasized anti-spike CD8 responses while missing private and CD4 specificities.

Tagging with unique molecular identifiers was applied to individual cDNA molecules. One entry per CDR3 protein results from TCRdb running MiXCR on the 5' RACE reads. The table records 85,000 to 120,000 distinct CDR3 sequences, roughly 14% of them present only once. Germline V lookup: CDR1 LGHNA, CDR2 YSLEER. The CDR3 totals 15 residues. Trimming took off 2 bases at V and 3 bases at J, with 12 bases between the two ends. This clonotype was found a few times. What it recognizes is unknown. This sequence originates from an adult who was a healthcare worker with PCR-confirmed SARS-CoV-2 infection or an uninfected control (not recorded which). The chain has TRBV4-3 and TRBJ2-3; D is tentatively TRBD1 or TRBD2 (5 bases each). Material: whole blood. This CDR3 is CASSQWDGSTDTQYF. DNA for the CDR3: TGCGCCAGCAGCCAATGGGACGGGTCTACAGATACGCAGTATTTT.